What follows describes a single T cell receptor (beta chain). In germline, CDR1 is LNHNV, CDR2 YYDKDF (reference sequence). This CDR3 has 15 residues. V lost 0 bases and J lost 7, with 12 bases in between. The record originates from a study of sequential checkpoint blockade in melanoma. Treatment meaning: randomized to nivolumab then ipilimumab (arm A) or the reverse (arm B). Produced via immunoSEQ multiplex PCR; TCRdb's table is partial and in-frame only. The sample carries under 5,000 clones, about 78% recorded once. This sample comprised CD8+ T cells sorted from blood (inferred from file names), obtained from a patient given nivolumab and ipilimumab in sequence. This chain joins TRBV15 and TRBJ1-4, with unresolved D. The receptor was derived from a human donor with melanoma. The CDR3 is CATSRELGDSEKLFF. The DNA of the CDR3 is TGTGCCACCAGCAGAGAGCTCGGGGATTCTGAAAAACTGTTTTTT.